This is a list of T cell receptor beta chains from one sample in a study of T cells after yellow fever vaccination. TCRdb redid the calling of the 5' RACE reads with MiXCR, one entry per CDR3 protein. This sample has 25,000 to 30,000 distinct CDR3 sequences, with 6.3% found just once. The material sequenced was PBMCs, either bulk or a sorted T-cell subset (CD4+, CD8+, memory, or dextramer-sorted; not recorded which), taken on the day of the yellow fever booster vaccination. These TCRs come from a man aged 25-45 years who received the YFV17D yellow fever vaccine. Each CDR3 is given with its conserved first and last residue. Fields, in order: clone size, D gene, V gene, J gene, CDR3 DNA, CDR3 protein. D genes are given only for firm matches. Expanded clones get a size class; other rows say once, few or many, or leave the size out.

clone size: many
D gene: TRBD1
V gene: TRBV10-2
J gene: TRBJ2-7
CDR3 DNA: TGCGCCAGCAGTGAAGGACAGGGCTACGAGCAGTACTTC
CDR3 protein: CASSEGQGYEQYF

clone size: many
D gene: -
V gene: TRBV12-3/TRBV12-4
J gene: TRBJ1-3
CDR3 DNA: TGTGCCAGCAGTTACAGGGTTAACACCATATATTTT
CDR3 protein: CASSYRVNTIYF

clone size: -
D gene: -
V gene: TRBV28
J gene: TRBJ2-7
CDR3 DNA: TGTGCCAGCAGTTTGTCTCTTGGCTACGAGCAGTACTTC
CDR3 protein: CASSLSLGYEQYF

clone size: many
D gene: TRBD2
V gene: TRBV10-3
J gene: TRBJ2-3
CDR3 DNA: TGTGCCACTGGGACTAGCGATAGGGGGGATACGCAGTATTTT
CDR3 protein: CATGTSDRGDTQYF

clone size: -
D gene: -
V gene: TRBV7-3
J gene: TRBJ2-7
CDR3 DNA: TGTGCCAGCAGCTGGGGCCCGGGAAGTTACGAGCAGTACTTC
CDR3 protein: CASSWGPGSYEQYF

clone size: many
D gene: -
V gene: TRBV2
J gene: TRBJ1-1
CDR3 DNA: TGTGCCAGCAGTGTTTCAGAAAACACTGAAGCTTTCTTT
CDR3 protein: CASSVSENTEAFF

clone size: -
D gene: -
V gene: TRBV7-9
J gene: TRBJ1-1
CDR3 DNA: TGTGCCAGCAGCTTACCGGGGGCTGAAGCTTTCTTT
CDR3 protein: CASSLPGAEAFF

clone size: many
D gene: -
V gene: TRBV5-1
J gene: TRBJ2-7
CDR3 DNA: TGCGCCAGCAGCTATCTTAGGGACAATCCAACCTACGAGCAGTACTTC
CDR3 protein: CASSYLRDNPTYEQYF

clone size: few
D gene: -
V gene: TRBV6-5
J gene: TRBJ1-1
CDR3 DNA: TGTGCCAGCAGTTTCAGCGCCGCGGGGGGCACTGAAGCTTTCTTT
CDR3 protein: CASSFSAAGGTEAFF

clone size: many
D gene: -
V gene: TRBV29-1
J gene: TRBJ2-3
CDR3 DNA: TGCAGCGTTGAGATCGGGGGTGGCACAGATACGCAGTATTTT
CDR3 protein: CSVEIGGGTDTQYF

clone size: many
D gene: TRBD2
V gene: TRBV7-8
J gene: TRBJ2-2
CDR3 DNA: TGTGCCAGCAGCATCGTGACTAGCGGAGTTAACACCGGGGAGCTGTTTTTT
CDR3 protein: CASSIVTSGVNTGELFF

clone size: few
D gene: -
V gene: TRBV3-1
J gene: TRBJ2-7
CDR3 DNA: TGTGCCAGCAGCCCCACCCATACCTACGAGCAGTACTTC
CDR3 protein: CASSPTHTYEQYF

clone size: many
D gene: -
V gene: TRBV12-3/TRBV12-4
J gene: TRBJ1-1
CDR3 DNA: TGTGCCAGCAGTTTAATGGGGGGCGGGAACACTGAAGCTTTCTTT
CDR3 protein: CASSLMGGGNTEAFF

clone size: many
D gene: -
V gene: TRBV11-3
J gene: TRBJ2-1
CDR3 DNA: TGTGCCAGCAGCCTGGGCCCGTGGGAGCAGTTCTTC
CDR3 protein: CASSLGPWEQFF